The 8 T cell receptor beta chains below were found in one sample sequenced in a study of OX40 agonist ivuxolimab in advanced cancers. The method was immunoSEQ multiplex PCR; TCRdb's version includes in-frame clones alone and lacks a portion of them. The data show 25,000 to 35,000 clones, about 88% seen once. The source was CD4+ or CD8+ T cells sorted from blood, collected in a trial of the OX40 agonist ivuxolimab. The receptors here all came from an adult with an advanced solid tumor such as melanoma, head and neck, liver or kidney cancer.

This clone has only one observation. This chain connects TRBV7-9 to TRBJ2-5; D gene unclear. Germline CDR1 is SEHNR and CDR2 is FQNEAQ (reference sequence). The CDR3 consists of 15 residues. Between the trimmed V and J ends, which lost 5 bases and 0 bases, there was a span of 13 bases. This CDR3 reads CASSLDGSYQETQYF. The CDR3 DNA is TGTGCCAGCAGCCTAGACGGGTCCTACCAAGAGACCCAGTACTTC.

The chain joins TRBV7-3 to TRBJ1-1; TRBD1 might be the D (6 bases). Trimming removed 5 bases at V and 1 base at J, with 8 bases between. The CDR3 loop spans 13 amino acids. In germline, CDR1 is SGHTA, CDR2 FQGTGA. CDR3 nucleotide sequence: TGTGCCAGCAGCCTGGGACAGAACACTGAAGCTTTCTTT. Translation gives CASSLGQNTEAFF.

In its sample, this clone was seen a few times. This rearrangement joins TRBV5-4 to TRBJ1-1; perhaps TRBD1 as D (5 bases). CDR3 length equals 12 residues. Germline V gene data show CDR1 as SGHNT and CDR2 as YYREEE (reference sequence). CDR3 DNA sequence: TGTGCGATCCAGGGACCGCTCACTGAAGCTTTCTTT. This translates into CAIQGPLTEAFF.

The gene calls are TRBV6-5 and TRBJ1-1, with D perhaps TRBD1 (6 bases). Germline assignment: CDR1 MNHEY and CDR2 SVGAGI. The CDR3 has 14 amino acids. The ends were cut back, 0 bases at V and 6 bases at J, with 11 bases in the middle. The DNA of the CDR3 is TGTGCCAGCAGTTACTCGAGGGGGGGAGCTGAAGCTTTCTTT. It is translated as CASSYSRGGAEAFF.

The chain combines TRBV9 with TRBJ1-1, with D tentatively TRBD1 (6 bases). Trimming removed 3 bases at V and 6 bases at J, with 21 bases between. Germline V CDR1 and CDR2: SGDLS, YYNGEE. There are 16 residues in the CDR3. The CDR3 DNA sequence: TGTGCCAGCAGCGCAGAAGGGTTAGGGGGGTACGCTGAAGCTTTCTTT. Its translation: CASSAEGLGGYAEAFF. Looking up the rest from reference TRBV9 and TRBJ1-1 gives the full variable domain: DSGVTQTPKHLITATGQRVTLRCSPRSGDLSVYWYQQSLDQGLQFLIQYYNGEERAKGNILERFSAQQFPDLHSELNLSSLELGDSALYFCASSAEGLGGYAEAFFGQGTRLTVV.

The chain joins TRBV6-1 to TRBJ2-6; a weak D match, TRBD2 (5 bases). The V and J ends lost 2 bases and 4 bases respectively, with 12 bases between them. The CDR3 runs to 16 residues. Germline V gives CDR1 MNHNS, CDR2 SASEGT. For the CDR3, the DNA is TGTGCCAGCAGTGAATTTAGGACTCCCGGGGCCAACGTCCTGACTTTC. Its translation: CASSEFRTPGANVLTF.

The rearrangement links TRBV5-1 to TRBJ2-7; D gene uncertain. The CDR3 length is 13 residues. The V end lost 2 bases, the J end lost 3 bases, and 9 bases lay between the germline ends. Germline V lookup: CDR1 SGHRS, CDR2 YFSETQ. CDR3: CASSFGSGYEQYF. Written as DNA, the CDR3 is TGCGCCAGCAGCTTTGGCTCGGGCTACGAGCAGTACTTC.

V usage is TRBV12-5 and J usage is TRBJ1-1, with a tentative D call TRBD1 (5 bases). V was trimmed by 7 bases and J by 6 bases, leaving 15 bases between them. CDR3 length: 13 residues. CDR1 is LGHNT, CDR2 FRNRAP, per germline. CDR3 protein: CASAPGGGAEAFF. The DNA of the CDR3 is TGTGCTAGTGCTCCGGGCGGGGGTGCTGAAGCTTTCTTT.